This TCR beta chain was profiled in a study of T cells in Graves' hyperthyroidism and ophthalmopathy. The TCR beta CDR3 regions underwent amplification using RNA transcripts as the source. The HTBI set primed first-round TCR CDR3 RT-PCR. Each CDR3 protein gets one entry after TCRdb re-called the multiplex PCR reads with MiXCR. The sample lists fewer than 400,000 distinct CDR3 sequences; 11% to 15% were seen once. This clonotype was picked up many times. This TCR was sampled from a man between 45 and 60 years old with Graves' ophthalmopathy. The specimen sequenced was blood.

CDR3 loop: CATSRGPLRGETQYF. CDR3 DNA: TGTGCCACCAGCAGAGGTCCCCTCAGGGGGGAGACCCAGTACTTC. V is TRBV15 and J is TRBJ2-5; TRBD1 agrees at 7 bases. After removal of 1 base from V and 5 bases from J, the junction contained 7 bases not matched to a gene. This CDR3 is 15 amino acids long. The germline V gene has CDR1 LNHNV and CDR2 YYDKDF (reference sequence).